Listed below are T cell receptor beta chains from one sample, sequenced in a study of cytomegalovirus exposure and HLA in healthy donors. TCRdb's table, derived via immunoSEQ multiplex PCR, lists solely in-frame clones and lacks some. The specimen's table records about 52,000 clones. Material: PBMCs. These receptors came from a woman aged 55-75 years in good health and CMV-seropositive. The CDR3 runs from the conserved cysteine through the conserved F or W.

V | CDR3
TRBV18 | CASSWDKYQETQYF
TRBV4-2 | CASSQAGETQYF
TRBV5-6 | CASSLAGTGPYGYTF
TRBV5-6 | CASNWGQREQYF
TRBV27 | CASSPSFGDSNQPQHF
TRBV19 | CASSQGVKLFF
TRBV10-3 | CAIRDRGQKGTEAFF
TRBV6-5 | CASSYVAGVNTGELFF
TRBV28 | CAGSFPDYSNQPQHF
TRBV18 | CASSPLGQAYEQYF
TRBV18 | CASSPPSGNTGELFF
TRBV21-1 | CASSTFRDNHHLYEQYF
TRBV7-9 | CASSLSSGAPRDEQYF
TRBV5-1 | CASSLAQGSEQYF
TRBV9 | CASSGKGGGMDTEAFF
TRBV11-3 | CASHGTPPGNTIYF
TRBV6-4 | CASSDSGGETQYF
TRBV27 | CASSLEGYGGNSPLHF
TRBV28 | CASSLIGVYEKLFF
TRBV18 | CASSPTGGETQYF
TRBV2 | CASSEVGQGAGTQYF
TRBV9 | CAITRSLYGYTF
TRBV19 | CASRIEGYSNQPQHF
TRBV28 | CASSFRRGHNEQFF
TRBV28 | CASSAPGTGPSYEQYF
TRBV7-8 | CASSLRDRGMNTEAFF
TRBV5-4 | CASTETSGGQFF
TRBV7-8 | CASSSRESKNTEAFF
TRBV4-1 | CASSEHNSNQPQHF
TRBV10-3 | CAISEGQGEAFF